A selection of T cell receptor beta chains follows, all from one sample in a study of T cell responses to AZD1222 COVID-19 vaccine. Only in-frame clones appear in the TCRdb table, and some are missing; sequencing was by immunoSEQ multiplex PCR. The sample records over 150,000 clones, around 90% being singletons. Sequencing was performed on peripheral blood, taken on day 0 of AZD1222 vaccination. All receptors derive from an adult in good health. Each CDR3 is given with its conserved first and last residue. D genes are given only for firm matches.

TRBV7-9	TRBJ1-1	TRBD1	CASRGGTGVTEAFF
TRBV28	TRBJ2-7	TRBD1	CASSGGTGGNSEQYF
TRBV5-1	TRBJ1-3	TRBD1	CASSPGRSKGAAGNTIYF
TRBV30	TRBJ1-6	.	CAWSEVNSPLHF
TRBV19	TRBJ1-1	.	CASHGTEMVNTEAFF
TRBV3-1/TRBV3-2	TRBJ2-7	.	CASSQVLGPYEQYF
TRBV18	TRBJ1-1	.	CASSPPGRSTEAFF
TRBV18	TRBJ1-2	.	CASSPGSTGTYGYTF
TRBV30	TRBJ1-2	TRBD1	CACRGGSRYGYTF
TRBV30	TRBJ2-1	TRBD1	CAWSLNRGHEQFF
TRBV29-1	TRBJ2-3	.	CSVVGRGWDTQYF
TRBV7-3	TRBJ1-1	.	CASSLNRAGLNTEAFF
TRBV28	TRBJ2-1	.	CASGRAQNEQFF
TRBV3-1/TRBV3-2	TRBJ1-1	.	CASSPRSSPSSEAFF
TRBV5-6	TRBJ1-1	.	CASSWEIRGDTEAFF